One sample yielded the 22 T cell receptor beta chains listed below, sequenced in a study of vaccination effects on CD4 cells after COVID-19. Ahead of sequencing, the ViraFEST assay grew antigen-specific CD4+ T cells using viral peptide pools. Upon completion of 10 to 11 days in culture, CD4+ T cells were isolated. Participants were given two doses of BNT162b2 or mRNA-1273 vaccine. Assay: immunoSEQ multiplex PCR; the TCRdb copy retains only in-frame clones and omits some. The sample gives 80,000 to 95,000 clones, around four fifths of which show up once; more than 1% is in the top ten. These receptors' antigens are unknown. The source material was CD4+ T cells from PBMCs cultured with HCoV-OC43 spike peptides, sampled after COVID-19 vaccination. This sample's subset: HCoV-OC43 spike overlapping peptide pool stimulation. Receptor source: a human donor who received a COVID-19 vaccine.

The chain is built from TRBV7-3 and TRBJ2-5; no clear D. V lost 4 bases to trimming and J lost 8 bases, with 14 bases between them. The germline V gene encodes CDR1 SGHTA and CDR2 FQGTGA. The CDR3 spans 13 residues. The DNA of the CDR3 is TGTGCCAGCAGCTCCCAAGATCGCGGAACCCAGTACTTC. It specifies CASSSQDRGTQYF.

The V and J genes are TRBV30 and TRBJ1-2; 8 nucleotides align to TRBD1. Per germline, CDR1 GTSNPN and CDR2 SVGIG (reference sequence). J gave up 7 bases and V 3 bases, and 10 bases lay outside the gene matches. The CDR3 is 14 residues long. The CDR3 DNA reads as TGTGCCTGGAGGCCCGACAGGGGCTCAGCTGGCTACACCTTC. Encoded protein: CAWRPDRGSAGYTF.

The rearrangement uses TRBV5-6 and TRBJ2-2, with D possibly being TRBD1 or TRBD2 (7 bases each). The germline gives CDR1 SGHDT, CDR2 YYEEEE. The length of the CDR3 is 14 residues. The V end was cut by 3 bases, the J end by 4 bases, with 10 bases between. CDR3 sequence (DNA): TGTGCCAGCAGCTCCAGGGGGGGCACCGGGGAGCTGTTTTTT. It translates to CASSSRGGTGELFF.

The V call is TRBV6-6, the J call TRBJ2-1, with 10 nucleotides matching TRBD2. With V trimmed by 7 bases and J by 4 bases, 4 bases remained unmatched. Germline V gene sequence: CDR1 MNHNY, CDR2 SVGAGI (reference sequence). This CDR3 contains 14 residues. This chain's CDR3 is CASNSGGRYNEQFF. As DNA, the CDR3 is TGTGCCAGCAATAGCGGGGGGAGATACAATGAGCAGTTCTTC.

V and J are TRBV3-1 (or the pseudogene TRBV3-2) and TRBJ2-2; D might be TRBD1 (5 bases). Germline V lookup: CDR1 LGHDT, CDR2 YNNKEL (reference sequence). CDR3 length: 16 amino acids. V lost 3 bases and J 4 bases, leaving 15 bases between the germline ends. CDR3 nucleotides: TGTGCCAGCAGCCACTCTAGGGGTATCCCCACCGGGGAGCTGTTTTTT. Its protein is CASSHSRGIPTGELFF.

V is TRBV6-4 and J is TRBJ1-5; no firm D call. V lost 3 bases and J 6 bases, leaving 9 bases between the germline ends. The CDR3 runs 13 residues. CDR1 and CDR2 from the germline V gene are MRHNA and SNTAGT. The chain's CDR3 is CASSEGPTQPQHF. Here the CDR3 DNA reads TGTGCCAGCAGTGAGGGTCCGACTCAGCCCCAGCATTTT.

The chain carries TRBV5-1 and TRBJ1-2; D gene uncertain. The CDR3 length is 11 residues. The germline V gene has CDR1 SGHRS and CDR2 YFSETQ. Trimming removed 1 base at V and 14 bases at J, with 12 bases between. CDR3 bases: TGCGCCAGCAGCTTGACAGCTGTGGGTACCTTC. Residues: CASSLTAVGTF.

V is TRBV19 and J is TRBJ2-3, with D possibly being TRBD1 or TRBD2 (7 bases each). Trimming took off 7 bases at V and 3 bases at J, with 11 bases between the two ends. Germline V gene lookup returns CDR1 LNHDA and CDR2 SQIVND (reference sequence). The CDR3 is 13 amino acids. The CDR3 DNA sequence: TGTGCCAGTAACAGGGGAGGGACAGATACGCAGTATTTT. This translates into CASNRGGTDTQYF.

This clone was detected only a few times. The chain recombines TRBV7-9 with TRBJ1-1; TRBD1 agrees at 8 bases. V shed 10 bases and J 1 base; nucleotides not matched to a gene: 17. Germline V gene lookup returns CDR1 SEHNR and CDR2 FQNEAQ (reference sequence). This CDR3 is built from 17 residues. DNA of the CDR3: TGTGCCACCCCCCGTGGGGAAACCGGGACAGGGAACACTGAAGCTTTCTTT. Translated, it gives CATPRGETGTGNTEAFF.

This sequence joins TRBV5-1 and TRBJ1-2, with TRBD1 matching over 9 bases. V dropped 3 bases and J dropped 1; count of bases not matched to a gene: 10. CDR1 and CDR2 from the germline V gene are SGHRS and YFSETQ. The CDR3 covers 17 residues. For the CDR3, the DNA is TGCGCCAGCAGCTCCTGGGGACAGGGCCCCCTTAACTATGGCTACACCTTC. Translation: CASSSWGQGPLNYGYTF.

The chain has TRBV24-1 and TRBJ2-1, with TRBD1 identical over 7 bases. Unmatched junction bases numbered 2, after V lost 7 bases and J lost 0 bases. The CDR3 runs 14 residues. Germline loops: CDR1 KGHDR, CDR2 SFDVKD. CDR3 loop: CATSPGGSYNEQFF. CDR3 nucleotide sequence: TGTGCCACCAGCCCAGGGGGCTCCTACAATGAGCAGTTCTTC.

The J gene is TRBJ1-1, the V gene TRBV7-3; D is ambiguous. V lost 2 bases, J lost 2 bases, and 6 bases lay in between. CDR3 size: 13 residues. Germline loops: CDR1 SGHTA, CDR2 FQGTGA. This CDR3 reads CASSLQPNTEAFF. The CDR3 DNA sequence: TGTGCCAGCAGCTTACAACCAAACACTGAAGCTTTCTTT.

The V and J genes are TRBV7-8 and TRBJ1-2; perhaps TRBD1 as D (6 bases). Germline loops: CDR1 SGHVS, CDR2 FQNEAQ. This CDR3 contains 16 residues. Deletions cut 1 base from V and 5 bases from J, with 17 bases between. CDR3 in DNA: TGTGCCAGCAGCTTAGAACCCCGGAAAGGGGGATATGGCTACACCTTC. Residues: CASSLEPRKGGYGYTF. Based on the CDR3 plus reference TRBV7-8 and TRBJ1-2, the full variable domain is GAGVSQSPRYKVAKRGQDVALRCDPISGHVSLFWYQQALGQGPEFLTYFQNEAQLDKSGLPSDRFFAERPEGSVSTLKIQRTQQEDSAVYLCASSLEPRKGGYGYTFGSGTRLTVV.

The CDR3 here is CASSSGTGDSYNSPLHF. The CDR3, as DNA: TGTGCCAGCTCATCCGGGACAGGGGACTCCTATAATTCACCCCTCCACTTT. This chain links TRBV18 with TRBJ1-6, with TRBD1 identical over 10 bases. J was trimmed by 0 bases and V by 5 bases; bases with no gene match: 4. Germline CDR1 and CDR2: KGHSH and LQKENI. The CDR3 runs 17 residues.

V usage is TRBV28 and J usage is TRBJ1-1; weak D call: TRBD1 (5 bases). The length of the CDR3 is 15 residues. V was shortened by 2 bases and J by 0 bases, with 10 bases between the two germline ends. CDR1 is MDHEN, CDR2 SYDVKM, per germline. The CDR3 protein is CASSLDSPMNTEAFF. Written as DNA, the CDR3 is TGTGCCAGCAGTTTAGACAGCCCCATGAACACTGAAGCTTTCTTT.

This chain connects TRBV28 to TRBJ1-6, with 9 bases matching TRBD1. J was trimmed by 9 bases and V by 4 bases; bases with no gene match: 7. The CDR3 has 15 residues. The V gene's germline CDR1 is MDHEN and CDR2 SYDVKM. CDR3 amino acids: CASSWGGQGSSPLHF. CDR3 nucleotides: TGTGCCAGCAGTTGGGGGGGACAGGGAAGTTCACCCCTCCACTTT.

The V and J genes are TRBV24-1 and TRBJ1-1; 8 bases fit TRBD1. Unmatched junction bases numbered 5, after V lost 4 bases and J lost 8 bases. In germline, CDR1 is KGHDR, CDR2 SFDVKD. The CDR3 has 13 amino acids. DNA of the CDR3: TGTGCCACCAGTGACCCTGACAGGGGCGAAGCTTTCTTT. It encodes CATSDPDRGEAFF.

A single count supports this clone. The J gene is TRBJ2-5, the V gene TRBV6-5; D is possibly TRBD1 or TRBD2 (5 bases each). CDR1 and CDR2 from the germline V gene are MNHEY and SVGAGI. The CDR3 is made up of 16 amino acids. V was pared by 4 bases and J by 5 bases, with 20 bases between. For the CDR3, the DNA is TGTGCCAGCAGTTTCCGTGTTGGGACGGGAAAGGAGACCCAGTACTTC. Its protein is CASSFRVGTGKETQYF.

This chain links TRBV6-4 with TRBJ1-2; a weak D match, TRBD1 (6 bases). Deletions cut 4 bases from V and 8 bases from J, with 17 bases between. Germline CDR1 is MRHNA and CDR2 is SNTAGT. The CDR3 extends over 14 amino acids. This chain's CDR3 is CASSVAQGHEGYTF. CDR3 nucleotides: TGTGCCAGCAGTGTAGCCCAGGGGCATGAAGGCTACACCTTC.

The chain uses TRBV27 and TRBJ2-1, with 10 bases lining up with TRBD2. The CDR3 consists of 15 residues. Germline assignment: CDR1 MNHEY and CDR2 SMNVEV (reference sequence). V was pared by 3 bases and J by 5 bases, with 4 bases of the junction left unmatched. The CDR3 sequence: CASSFIAGGDNEQFF. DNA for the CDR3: TGTGCCAGCAGTTTTATAGCGGGGGGTGACAATGAGCAGTTCTTC.

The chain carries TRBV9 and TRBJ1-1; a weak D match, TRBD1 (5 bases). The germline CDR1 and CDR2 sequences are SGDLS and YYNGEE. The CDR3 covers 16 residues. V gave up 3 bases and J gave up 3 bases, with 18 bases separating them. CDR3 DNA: TGTGCCAGCAGCGCAGATCCTTCTTGGGACTACACTGAAGCTTTCTTT. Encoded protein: CASSADPSWDYTEAFF.

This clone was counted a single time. CDR3 coding DNA: TGTGCCACCAGTGACCGACGACGGGTGGAAGGGGAGACCCAGTACTTC. This codes for CATSDRRRVEGETQYF. This chain links TRBV24-1 with TRBJ2-5, with D unclear. Germline-derived CDR1 and CDR2 are KGHDR and SFDVKD. This CDR3 has 16 residues. V lost 4 bases, J lost 5 bases, and 19 bases lay in between.